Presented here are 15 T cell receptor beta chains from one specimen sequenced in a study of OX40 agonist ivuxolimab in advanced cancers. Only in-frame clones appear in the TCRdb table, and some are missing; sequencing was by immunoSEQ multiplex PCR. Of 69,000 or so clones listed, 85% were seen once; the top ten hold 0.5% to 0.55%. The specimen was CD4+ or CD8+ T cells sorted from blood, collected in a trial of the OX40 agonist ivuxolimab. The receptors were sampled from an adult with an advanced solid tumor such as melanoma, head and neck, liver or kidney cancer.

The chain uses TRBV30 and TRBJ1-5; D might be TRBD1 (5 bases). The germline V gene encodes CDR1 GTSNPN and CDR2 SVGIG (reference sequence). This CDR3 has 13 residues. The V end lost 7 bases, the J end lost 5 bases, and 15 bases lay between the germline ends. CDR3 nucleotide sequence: TGTGCCTTCACGACTCGGGGGGATCAGCCCCAGCATTTT. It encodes CAFTTRGDQPQHF.

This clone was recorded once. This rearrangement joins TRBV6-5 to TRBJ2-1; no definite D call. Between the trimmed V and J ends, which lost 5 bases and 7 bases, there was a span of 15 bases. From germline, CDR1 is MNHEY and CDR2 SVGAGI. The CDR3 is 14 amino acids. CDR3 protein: CASSKRNSRNEQFF. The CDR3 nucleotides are TGTGCCAGCAGTAAAAGGAATAGCAGGAATGAGCAGTTCTTC.

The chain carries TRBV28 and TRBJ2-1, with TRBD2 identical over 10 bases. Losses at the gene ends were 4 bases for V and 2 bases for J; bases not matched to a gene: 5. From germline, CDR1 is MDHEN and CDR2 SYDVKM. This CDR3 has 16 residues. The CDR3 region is CASSSPTSGAYNEQFF. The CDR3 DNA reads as TGTGCCAGCAGTTCCCCCACTAGCGGGGCCTACAATGAGCAGTTCTTC.

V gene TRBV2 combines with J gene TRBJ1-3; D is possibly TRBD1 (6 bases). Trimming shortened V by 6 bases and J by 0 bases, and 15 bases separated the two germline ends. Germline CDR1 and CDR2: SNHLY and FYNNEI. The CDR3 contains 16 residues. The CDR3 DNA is TGTGCCAGCAGCCTAGGCGGACAGTTCTCTGGAAACACCATATATTTT. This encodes CASSLGGQFSGNTIYF.

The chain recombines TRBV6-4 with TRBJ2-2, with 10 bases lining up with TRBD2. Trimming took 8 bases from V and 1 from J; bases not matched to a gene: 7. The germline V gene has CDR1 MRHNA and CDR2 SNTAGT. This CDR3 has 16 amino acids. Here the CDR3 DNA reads TGTGCCAGCTCGTTTAGCGGGGGGTTGAACACCGGGGAGCTGTTTTTT. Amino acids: CASSFSGGLNTGELFF.

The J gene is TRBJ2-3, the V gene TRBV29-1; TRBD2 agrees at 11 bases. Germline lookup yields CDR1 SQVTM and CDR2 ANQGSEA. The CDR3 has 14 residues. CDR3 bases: TGCAGTATTGAGACTAGCGGGGCGACAGATACGCAGTATTTT. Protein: CSIETSGATDTQYF.

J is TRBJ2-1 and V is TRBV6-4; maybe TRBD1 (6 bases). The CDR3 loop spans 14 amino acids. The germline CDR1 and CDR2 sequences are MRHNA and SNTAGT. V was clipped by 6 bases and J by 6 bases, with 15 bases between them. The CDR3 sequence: CASSDLTGTNEQFF. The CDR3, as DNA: TGTGCCAGCAGCGACCTTACAGGGACCAATGAGCAGTTCTTC.

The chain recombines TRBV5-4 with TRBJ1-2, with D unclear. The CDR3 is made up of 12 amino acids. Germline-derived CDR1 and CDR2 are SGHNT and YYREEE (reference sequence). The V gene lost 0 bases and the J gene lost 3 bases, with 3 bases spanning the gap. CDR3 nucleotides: TGTGCCAGCAGCTTGGAGGACTATGGCTACACCTTC. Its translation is CASSLEDYGYTF.

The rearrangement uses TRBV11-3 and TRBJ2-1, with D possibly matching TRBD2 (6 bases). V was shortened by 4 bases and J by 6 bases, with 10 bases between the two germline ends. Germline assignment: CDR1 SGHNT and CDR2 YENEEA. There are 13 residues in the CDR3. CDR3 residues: CASSSGLLNEQFF. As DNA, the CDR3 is TGTGCCAGCAGCTCGGGACTGCTCAATGAGCAGTTCTTC.

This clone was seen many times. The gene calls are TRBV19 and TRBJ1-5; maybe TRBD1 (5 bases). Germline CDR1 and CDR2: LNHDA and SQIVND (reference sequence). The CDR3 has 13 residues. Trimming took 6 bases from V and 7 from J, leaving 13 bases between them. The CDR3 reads CASSRGWGQPQHF. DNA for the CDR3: TGTGCCAGTAGCCGTGGGTGGGGGCAGCCCCAGCATTTT.

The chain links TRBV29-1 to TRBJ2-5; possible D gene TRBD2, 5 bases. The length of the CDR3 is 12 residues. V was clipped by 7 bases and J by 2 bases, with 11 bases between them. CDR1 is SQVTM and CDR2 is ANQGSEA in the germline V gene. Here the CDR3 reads CSAGNLQETQYF. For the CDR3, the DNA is TGCAGCGCGGGGAATTTACAAGAGACCCAGTACTTC.

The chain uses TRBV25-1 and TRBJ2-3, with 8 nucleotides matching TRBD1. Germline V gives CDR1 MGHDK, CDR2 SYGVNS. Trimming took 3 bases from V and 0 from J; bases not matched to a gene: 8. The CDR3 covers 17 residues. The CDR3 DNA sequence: TGTGCCAGCAGTGAGAGAGCCGGGACAGGTAGCACAGATACGCAGTATTTT. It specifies CASSERAGTGSTDTQYF.

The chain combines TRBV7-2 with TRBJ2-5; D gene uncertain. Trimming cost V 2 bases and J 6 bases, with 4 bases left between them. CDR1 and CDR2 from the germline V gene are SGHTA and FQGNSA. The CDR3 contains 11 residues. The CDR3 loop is CASSLYQTQYF. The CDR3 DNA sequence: TGTGCCAGCAGCTTATACCAGACCCAGTACTTC.

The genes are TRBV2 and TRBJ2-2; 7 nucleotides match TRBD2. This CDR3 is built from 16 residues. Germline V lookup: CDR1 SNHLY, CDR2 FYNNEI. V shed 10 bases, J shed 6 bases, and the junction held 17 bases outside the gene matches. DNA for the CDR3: TGTGCCACCGCGGGGCCCCCGGGGAGGGCGCCCGGGGAGCTGTTTTTT. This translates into CATAGPPGRAPGELFF.

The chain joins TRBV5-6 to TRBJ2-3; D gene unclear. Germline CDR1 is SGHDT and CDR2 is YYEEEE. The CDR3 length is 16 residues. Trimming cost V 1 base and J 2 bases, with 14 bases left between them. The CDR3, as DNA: TGTGCCAGCAGCTTGAAGACTCCTACTCTCACAGATACGCAGTATTTT. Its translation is CASSLKTPTLTDTQYF. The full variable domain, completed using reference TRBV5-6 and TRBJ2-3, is DAGVTQSPTHLIKTRGQQVTLRCSPKSGHDTVSWYQQALGQGPQFIFQYYEEEERQRGNFPDRFSGHQFPNYSSELNVNALLLGDSALYLCASSLKTPTLTDTQYFGPGTRLTVL.